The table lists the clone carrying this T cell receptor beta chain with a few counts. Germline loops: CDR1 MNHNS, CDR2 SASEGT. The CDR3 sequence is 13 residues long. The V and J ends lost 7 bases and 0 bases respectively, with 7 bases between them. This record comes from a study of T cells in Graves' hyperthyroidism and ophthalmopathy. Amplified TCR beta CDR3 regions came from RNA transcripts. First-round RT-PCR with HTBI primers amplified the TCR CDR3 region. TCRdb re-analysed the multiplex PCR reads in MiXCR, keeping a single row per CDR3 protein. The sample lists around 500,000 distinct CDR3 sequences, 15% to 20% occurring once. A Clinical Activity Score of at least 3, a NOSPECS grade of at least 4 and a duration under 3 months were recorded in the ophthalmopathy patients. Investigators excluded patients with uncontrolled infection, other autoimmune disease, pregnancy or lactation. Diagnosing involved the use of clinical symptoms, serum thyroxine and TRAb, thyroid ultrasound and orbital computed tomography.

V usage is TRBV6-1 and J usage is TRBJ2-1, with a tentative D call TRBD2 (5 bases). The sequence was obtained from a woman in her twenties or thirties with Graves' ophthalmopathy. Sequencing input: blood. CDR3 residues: CASKGSSYNEQFF. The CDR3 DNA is TGTGCCAGCAAAGGGAGCTCCTACAATGAGCAGTTCTTC.